This T cell receptor beta chain emerged from a study of T-cell reconstitution after alpha-beta-depleted transplantation in children. Study results and caveats: By about two months after transplant, alpha-beta T cells reportedly arose from several hundred graft clones that had expanded. One year after transplant, T-cell counts and diversity came mostly from newly produced T cells. Some patients' high day-60 TCRbeta diversity was attributed to recipient cells surviving conditioning.

TCRbeta library preparation incorporated unique molecular identifiers. TCRdb reanalysed the PCR reads using MiXCR and keeps one entry per CDR3 protein. This table has approximately 240,000 distinct CDR3 sequences, about 11% appearing once. This clonotype occurred many times. Its cognate antigen is unknown. This TCR derives from a child younger than two with acute myeloid leukemia, due to receive a stem cell transplant. The material sequenced was PBMCs, taken before TCRalphabeta/CD19-depleted stem cell transplant.

For the CDR3, the DNA is TGTGCCAGCAGTTACTCGAACTCCCGCTCCTACGAGCAGTACTTC. This encodes CASSYSNSRSYEQYF. The chain has TRBV6-5 and TRBJ2-7; no reliable D call. The germline V gene has CDR1 MNHEY and CDR2 SVGAGI. CDR3 length equals 15 residues. The V end lost 0 bases, the J end lost 0 bases, and 9 bases lay between the germline ends.